The 27 T cell receptor beta chains below were found in one sample sequenced in a study of control samples from healthy donors and cancer patients. Sequenced by immunoSEQ multiplex PCR; TCRdb stores in-frame clones only, minus some. The sample yields around 93,000 clones, over 85% seen once. Sequencing was carried out using blood. The receptors here all came from a human donor in good health. The donor label of this sample is uncertain.

The J gene is TRBJ2-5, the V gene TRBV5-1; a possible D gene is TRBD1 (6 bases). This CDR3 is 15 amino acids long. Trimming left V 1 base short and J 2 bases short, with 12 bases between. CDR1 is SGHRS, CDR2 YFSETQ, per germline. The CDR3 sequence is CASSLISRGQETQYF. CDR3 sequence (DNA): TGCGCCAGCAGCTTGATTAGCAGGGGTCAAGAGACCCAGTACTTC. Drawing the rest from reference TRBV5-1 and TRBJ2-5, the complete variable domain is KAGVTQTPRYLIKTRGQQVTLSCSPISGHRSVSWYQQTPGQGLQFLFEYFSETQRNKGNFPGRFSGRQFSNSRSEMNVSTLELGDSALYLCASSLISRGQETQYFGPGTRLLVL.

The V call is TRBV12-3 or TRBV12-4, the J call TRBJ1-1; D is ambiguous. The CDR3 spans 13 residues. V was clipped by 6 bases and J by 1 base, with 9 bases between them. This chain's CDR3 is CASRMNPNTEAFF. The CDR3 DNA reads TGTGCCAGCAGAATGAACCCGAACACTGAAGCTTTCTTT.

This chain uses TRBV6-5 with TRBJ1-4, with D possibly TRBD1 on 5 matching bases. The V end was cut by 6 bases, the J end by 5 bases, with 13 bases between. The germline V gene encodes CDR1 MNHEY and CDR2 SVGAGI. The CDR3 spans 14 residues. The CDR3 DNA follows: TGTGCCAGCAGAGCCGAAAAGGGGAATGAAAAACTGTTTTTT. Amino acids: CASRAEKGNEKLFF.

This clone was recorded once. The chain combines TRBV3-1 (or the pseudogene TRBV3-2) with TRBJ2-5; 9 nucleotides match TRBD2. CDR1 is LGHDT and CDR2 is YNNKEL in the germline V gene (reference sequence). The CDR3 runs 17 residues. The ends lost 0 bases at V and 5 bases at J; junction bases unmatched: 10. The CDR3 protein is CASSQDMAGGSWETQYF. CDR3 sequence (DNA): TGTGCCAGCAGCCAAGATATGGCGGGGGGGTCTTGGGAGACCCAGTACTTC.

The chain joins TRBV9 to TRBJ1-1; 8 positions agree with TRBD1. J gave up 4 bases and V 4 bases, and 6 bases lay outside the gene matches. The germline gives CDR1 SGDLS, CDR2 YYNGEE. The CDR3 is 14 amino acids. The CDR3 reads CASSPRGPSTEAFF. Here the CDR3 DNA reads TGTGCCAGCAGCCCCAGGGGGCCCTCCACTGAAGCTTTCTTT.

The chain uses TRBV25-1 and TRBJ2-3, with a possible D match to TRBD1 (5 bases). The V end was cut by 6 bases, the J end by 3 bases, with 13 bases between. This CDR3 is built from 14 residues. CDR1 is MGHDK, CDR2 SYGVNS, per germline. The CDR3 reads CASSDVGPTDTQYF. DNA for the CDR3: TGTGCCAGCAGCGATGTGGGGCCAACAGATACGCAGTATTTT.

This chain links TRBV10-3 with TRBJ2-1; 8 bases map to TRBD1. The V gene end was trimmed by 6 bases and the J gene end by 5 bases; junction bases not matched to a gene: 9. CDR1 is ENHRY and CDR2 is SYGVKD in the germline V gene. The CDR3 spans 15 residues. The CDR3 DNA follows: TGTGCCATCAGGGGGGACAGGCATACCGACAATGAGCAGTTCTTC. This gives the protein CAIRGDRHTDNEQFF.

CDR3 DNA sequence: TGTGCCAGCAGCAACAGGGACACTGAAGCTTTCTTT. The encoded protein is CASSNRDTEAFF. The chain couples TRBV3-1 (or the pseudogene TRBV3-2) to TRBJ1-1; TRBD1 might be the D (6 bases). The length of the CDR3 is 12 residues. Trimming took off 5 bases at V and 3 bases at J, with 7 bases between the two ends. CDR1 and CDR2 (germline): LGHDT, YNNKEL (reference sequence).

The rearrangement links TRBV10-3 to TRBJ1-3, with 8 bases aligning to TRBD1. V lost 2 bases and J lost 2; bases outside the gene matches: 2. Germline V gene lookup returns CDR1 ENHRY and CDR2 SYGVKD. CDR3 size: 15 residues. CDR3 region: CAISEGQGTGNTIYF. The CDR3 DNA sequence: TGTGCCATCAGTGAGGGACAGGGTACTGGAAACACCATATATTTT.

This chain links TRBV6-2 or TRBV6-3 with TRBJ2-3, with unresolved D. V lost 2 bases, J lost 2 bases, and 2 bases lay in between. Germline V CDR1 and CDR2: MNHEY, SVGEGT. The CDR3 loop spans 12 amino acids. The CDR3 DNA sequence: TGTGCCAGCAGTTACAACACAGATACGCAGTATTTT. This gives the protein CASSYNTDTQYF.

In this sample, this clone turned up once. The rearrangement links TRBV14 to TRBJ2-6; possibly TRBD2 for D (5 bases). From germline, CDR1 is SGHDN and CDR2 FVKESK. The CDR3 has 16 amino acids. Trimming shortened V by 4 bases and J by 2 bases, and 12 bases separated the two germline ends. The CDR3 region has the DNA TGTGCCAGCAGCCCGAAACCGGGGACTGGGGCCAACGTCCTGACTTTC. Protein product: CASSPKPGTGANVLTF.

The rearrangement links TRBV6-5 to TRBJ1-5, with no clear D. The CDR3 covers 14 residues. Trimming left V 5 bases short and J 0 bases short, with 8 bases between. Germline CDR1 MNHEY, CDR2 SVGAGI. The CDR3 protein is CASSQFDSNQPQHF. CDR3 DNA sequence: TGTGCCAGCAGTCAATTTGATAGCAATCAGCCCCAGCATTTT.

The CDR3 nucleotides are TGCGCCAGCAGCTTATCGGACGGAAGGAGCTCTGGAAACACCATATATTTT. Encoded protein: CASSLSDGRSSGNTIYF. The chain has TRBV5-1 and TRBJ1-3; D gene uncertain. Per the germline V gene, CDR1 is SGHRS and CDR2 is YFSETQ. Deletions cut 2 bases from V and 0 bases from J, with 15 bases between. CDR3 length: 17 amino acids.

This chain joins TRBV18 and TRBJ2-6; no firm D call. The CDR3 sequence is 15 residues long. The germline CDR1 and CDR2 sequences are KGHSH and LQKENI. Trimming removed 0 bases at V and 0 bases at J, with 3 bases between. The chain's CDR3 is CASSPPISGANVLTF. The CDR3 DNA reads as TGTGCCAGCTCACCACCTATCTCTGGGGCCAACGTCCTGACTTTC.

This clone appeared once. The gene calls are TRBV14 and TRBJ1-1; a weak D match, TRBD1 (6 bases). The V gene's germline CDR1 is SGHDN and CDR2 FVKESK. The CDR3 loop spans 14 amino acids. V gave up 3 bases and J gave up 3 bases, with 11 bases separating them. The CDR3 nucleotides read TGTGCCAGCAGCCAGGTTAGGGGGTACACTGAAGCTTTCTTT. Residues: CASSQVRGYTEAFF.

V and J are TRBV7-2 and TRBJ1-5, with TRBD1 matching over 8 bases. Germline V gene data show CDR1 as SGHTA and CDR2 as FQGNSA. Trimming cost V 4 bases and J 7 bases; bases outside gene matches: 3. The CDR3 sequence is 13 residues long. CDR3 nucleotide sequence: TGTGCCAGCAGCTACAGGGGGGGCCAGCCCCAGCATTTT. Translation: CASSYRGGQPQHF.

This chain links TRBV19 with TRBJ1-1; 7 bases line up with TRBD1. With V trimmed by 3 bases and J by 1 base, 5 bases remained unmatched. The germline V gene has CDR1 LNHDA and CDR2 SQIVND (reference sequence). This CDR3 spans 15 amino acids. The DNA of the CDR3 is TGTGCCAGTAGTATGGGCGGGACAGCGAACACTGAAGCTTTCTTT. It translates to CASSMGGTANTEAFF. The complete variable domain, with remaining parts taken from reference TRBV19 and TRBJ1-1, reads DGGITQSPKYLFRKEGQNVTLSCEQNLNHDAMYWYRQDPGQGLRLIYYSQIVNDFQKGDIAEGYSVSREKKESFPLTVTSAQKNPTAFYLCASSMGGTANTEAFFGQGTRLTVV.

The J gene is TRBJ1-4, the V gene TRBV4-2; D unresolved. CDR1 is LGHNA and CDR2 is YNFKEQ in the germline V gene. Deletions cut 0 bases from V and 5 bases from J, with 10 bases between. This CDR3 has 15 amino acids. The CDR3 reads CASSQEHRINEKLFF. The CDR3 bases are TGTGCCAGCAGCCAAGAACACAGAATAAATGAAAAACTGTTTTTT.

The J gene is TRBJ2-5, the V gene TRBV7-9; D unresolved. The CDR3 runs to 12 residues. V lost 4 bases to trimming and J lost 4 bases, with 7 bases between them. Germline CDR1 is SEHNR and CDR2 is FQNEAQ (reference sequence). The CDR3 DNA sequence: TGTGCCAGCAGCTCCCCCACAGAGACCCAGTACTTC. Translating gives CASSSPTETQYF.

This chain links TRBV10-3 with TRBJ2-5; a possible D gene is TRBD1 (5 bases). The germline V gene has CDR1 ENHRY and CDR2 SYGVKD. This CDR3 region has 14 residues. Trimming removed 10 bases at V and 5 bases at J, with 20 bases between. CDR3: CATCRKGRMETQYF. CDR3 nucleotides: TGTGCCACCTGTAGGAAGGGGCGAATGGAGACCCAGTACTTC.

The genes are TRBV4-1 and TRBJ1-6, with D maybe TRBD1 (6 bases). Germline CDR1 reads MGHRA; CDR2 reads YSYEKL. The CDR3 is 16 amino acids. V lost 2 bases and J 2 bases, leaving 10 bases between the germline ends. CDR3 nucleotide sequence: TGCGCCAGCAGCCAACAACAGGGAACCTATAATTCACCCCTCCACTTT. This sequence encodes CASSQQQGTYNSPLHF.

The sample holds one count of this clone. This chain joins TRBV3-1 (or the pseudogene TRBV3-2) and TRBJ1-2; D unclear. This CDR3 has 13 residues. V gave up 5 bases and J gave up 7 bases, with 14 bases separating them. CDR1 and CDR2 (germline): LGHDT, YNNKEL (reference sequence). CDR3 loop: CASSSPIGGGYTF. The CDR3 DNA follows: TGTGCCAGCAGCTCTCCAATCGGAGGTGGCTACACCTTC.

This chain joins TRBV6-2 or TRBV6-3 and TRBJ1-2, with D possibly being TRBD1 (5 bases). CDR1 is MNHEY and CDR2 is SVGEGT in the germline V gene. This CDR3 comprises 17 residues. V lost 0 bases to trimming and J lost 8 bases, with 22 bases between them. CDR3 nucleotide sequence: TGTGCCAGCAGTTACTCTCGGGGGAGGGACCCTCCCTACGGCTACACCTTC. Amino acids: CASSYSRGRDPPYGYTF.

The chain couples TRBV4-1 to TRBJ1-4, with 7 bases identical to TRBD1. Germline loops: CDR1 MGHRA, CDR2 YSYEKL. The CDR3 is made up of 19 amino acids. Trimming removed 2 bases from V and 7 bases from J; junction bases left unmatched: 19. Here the CDR3 reads CASSQTKGETGLYGEKLFF. The CDR3 nucleotides are TGCGCCAGCAGCCAAACCAAGGGGGAGACAGGGTTGTATGGTGAAAAACTGTTTTTT.

V usage is TRBV9 and J usage is TRBJ2-5; TRBD2 agrees at 13 bases. This CDR3 comprises 16 residues. J lost 1 base, V lost 4 bases, and 4 bases had no gene match. CDR1 and CDR2 from the germline V gene are SGDLS and YYNGEE. This CDR3 is CASSPGLAGTQETQYF. The CDR3 nucleotides are TGTGCCAGCAGCCCGGGACTAGCGGGGACCCAAGAGACCCAGTACTTC.

The chain combines TRBV23-1 with TRBJ1-5; TRBD1 matches 8 bases. TRBV23-1 is marked as an open reading frame, function uncertain. CDR3 length equals 19 residues. The junction had 13 bases not matched to a gene; V was cut back by 0 bases and J by 3 bases. The CDR3 loop is CASSQSAQDRDGVNQPQHF. In DNA form, the CDR3 reads TGCGCCAGCAGTCAATCTGCCCAGGACAGGGACGGGGTCAATCAGCCCCAGCATTTT.

The chain recombines TRBV6-1 with TRBJ2-5; 8 positions match TRBD2. The CDR3 totals 15 residues. In germline, CDR1 is MNHNS, CDR2 SASEGT. V shed 2 bases, J shed 6 bases, and the junction held 8 bases outside the gene matches. The CDR3 protein is CASSETGGAGKTQYF. In DNA form, the CDR3 reads TGTGCCAGCAGTGAAACCGGGGGGGCCGGGAAGACCCAGTACTTC.